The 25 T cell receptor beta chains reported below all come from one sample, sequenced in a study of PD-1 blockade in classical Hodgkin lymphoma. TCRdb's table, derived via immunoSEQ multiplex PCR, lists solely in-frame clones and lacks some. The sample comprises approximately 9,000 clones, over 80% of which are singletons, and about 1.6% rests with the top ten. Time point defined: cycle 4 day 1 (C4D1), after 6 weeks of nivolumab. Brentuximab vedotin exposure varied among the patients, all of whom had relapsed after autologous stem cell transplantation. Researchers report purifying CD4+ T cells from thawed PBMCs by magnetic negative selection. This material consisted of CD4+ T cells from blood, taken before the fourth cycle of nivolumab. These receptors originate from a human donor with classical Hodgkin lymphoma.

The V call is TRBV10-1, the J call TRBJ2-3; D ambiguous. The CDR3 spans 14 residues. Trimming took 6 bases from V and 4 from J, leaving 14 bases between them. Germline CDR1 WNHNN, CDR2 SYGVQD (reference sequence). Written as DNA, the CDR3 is TGCGCCAGCAGGGATGACCTAGTGGCAGATACGCAGTATTTT. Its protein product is CASRDDLVADTQYF.

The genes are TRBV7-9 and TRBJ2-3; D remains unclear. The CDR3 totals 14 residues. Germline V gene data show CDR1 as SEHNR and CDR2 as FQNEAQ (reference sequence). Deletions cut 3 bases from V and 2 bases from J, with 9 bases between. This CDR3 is CASSFPGATDTQYF. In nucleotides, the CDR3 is TGTGCCAGCAGCTTTCCCGGAGCCACAGATACGCAGTATTTT.

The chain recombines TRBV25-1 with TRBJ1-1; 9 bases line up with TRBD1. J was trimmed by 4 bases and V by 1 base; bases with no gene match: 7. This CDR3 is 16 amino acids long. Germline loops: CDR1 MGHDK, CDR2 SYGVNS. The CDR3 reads CASSELEGQGPTEAFF. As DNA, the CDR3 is TGTGCCAGCAGTGAATTGGAGGGACAGGGCCCCACTGAAGCTTTCTTT. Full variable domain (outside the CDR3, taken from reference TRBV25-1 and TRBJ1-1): EADIYQTPRYLVIGTGKKITLECSQTMGHDKMYWYQQDPGMELHLIHYSYGVNSTEKGDLSSESTVSRIRTEHFPLTLESARPSHTSQYLCASSELEGQGPTEAFFGQGTRLTVV.

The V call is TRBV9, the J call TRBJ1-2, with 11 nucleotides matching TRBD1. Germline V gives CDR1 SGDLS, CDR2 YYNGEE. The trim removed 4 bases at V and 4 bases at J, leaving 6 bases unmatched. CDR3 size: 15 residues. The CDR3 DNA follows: TGTGCCAGCAGCTTGGACAGGGGGCAAGTCTATGGCTACACCTTC. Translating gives CASSLDRGQVYGYTF.

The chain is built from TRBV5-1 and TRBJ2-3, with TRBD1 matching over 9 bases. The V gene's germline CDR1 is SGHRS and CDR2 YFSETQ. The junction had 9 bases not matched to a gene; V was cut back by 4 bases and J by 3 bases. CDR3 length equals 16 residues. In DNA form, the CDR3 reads TGCGCCAGCAGCCTGGCCTACAGGGGGCTAACAGATACGCAGTATTTT. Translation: CASSLAYRGLTDTQYF.

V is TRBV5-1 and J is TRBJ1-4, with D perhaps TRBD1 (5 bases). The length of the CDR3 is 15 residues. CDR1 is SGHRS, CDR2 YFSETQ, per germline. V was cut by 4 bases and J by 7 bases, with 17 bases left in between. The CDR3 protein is CASSPLADGGEKLFF. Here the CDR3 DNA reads TGCGCCAGCAGCCCCCTCGCGGACGGGGGTGAAAAACTGTTTTTT.

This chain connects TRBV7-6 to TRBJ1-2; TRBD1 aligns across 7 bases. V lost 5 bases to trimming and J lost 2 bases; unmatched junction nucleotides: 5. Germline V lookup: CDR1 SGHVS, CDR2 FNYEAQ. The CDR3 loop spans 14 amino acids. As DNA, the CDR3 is TGTGCCAGCAGCCCGGGACAGATGAACTATGGCTACACCTTC. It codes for CASSPGQMNYGYTF.

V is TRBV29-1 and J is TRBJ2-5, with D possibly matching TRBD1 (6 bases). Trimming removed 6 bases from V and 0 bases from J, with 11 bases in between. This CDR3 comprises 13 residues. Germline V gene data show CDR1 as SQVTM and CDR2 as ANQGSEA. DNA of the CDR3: TGCAGCGTAGCCCGGGACAACCAAGAGACCCAGTACTTC. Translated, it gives CSVARDNQETQYF.

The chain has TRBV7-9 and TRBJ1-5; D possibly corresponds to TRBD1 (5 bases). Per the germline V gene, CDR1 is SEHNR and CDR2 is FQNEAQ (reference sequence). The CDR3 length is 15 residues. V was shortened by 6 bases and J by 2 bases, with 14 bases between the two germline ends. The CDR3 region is CASSPGRIGNQPQHF. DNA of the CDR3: TGTGCCAGCAGTCCGGGACGGATAGGCAATCAGCCCCAGCATTTT.

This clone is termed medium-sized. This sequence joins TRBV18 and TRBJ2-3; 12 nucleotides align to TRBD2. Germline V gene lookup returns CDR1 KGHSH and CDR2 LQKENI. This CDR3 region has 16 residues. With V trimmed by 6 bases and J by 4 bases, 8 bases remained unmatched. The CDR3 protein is CASSHNTSGGPDTQYF. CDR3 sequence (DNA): TGTGCCAGCTCGCACAACACTAGCGGGGGGCCAGATACGCAGTATTTT.

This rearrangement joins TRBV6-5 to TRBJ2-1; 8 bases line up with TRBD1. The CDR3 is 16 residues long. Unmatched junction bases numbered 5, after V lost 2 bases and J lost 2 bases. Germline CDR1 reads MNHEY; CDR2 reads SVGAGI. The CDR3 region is CASSYLRGRTYNEQFF. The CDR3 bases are TGTGCCAGCAGTTACCTCAGGGGGCGGACCTACAATGAGCAGTTCTTC.

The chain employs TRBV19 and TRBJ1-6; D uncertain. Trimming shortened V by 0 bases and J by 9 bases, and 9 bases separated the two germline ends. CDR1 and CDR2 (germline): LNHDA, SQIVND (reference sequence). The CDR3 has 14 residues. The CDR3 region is CASSIDVSVSPLHF. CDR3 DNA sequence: TGTGCCAGTAGTATAGATGTGAGCGTTTCACCCCTCCACTTT.

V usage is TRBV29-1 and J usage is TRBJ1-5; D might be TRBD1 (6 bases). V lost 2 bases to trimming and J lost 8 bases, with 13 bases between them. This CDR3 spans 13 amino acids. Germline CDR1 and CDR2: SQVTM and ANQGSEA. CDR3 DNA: TGCAGCGTTGAAATGGGGTCAGGGGAGCCCCAGCATTTT. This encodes CSVEMGSGEPQHF.

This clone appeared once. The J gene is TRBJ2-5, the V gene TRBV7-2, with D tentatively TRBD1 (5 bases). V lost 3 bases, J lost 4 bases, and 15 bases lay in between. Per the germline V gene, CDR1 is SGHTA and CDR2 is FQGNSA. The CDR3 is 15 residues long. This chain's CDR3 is CASSFRRSGAETQYF. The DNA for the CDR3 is TGTGCCAGCAGCTTCCGCCGATCTGGGGCAGAGACCCAGTACTTC.

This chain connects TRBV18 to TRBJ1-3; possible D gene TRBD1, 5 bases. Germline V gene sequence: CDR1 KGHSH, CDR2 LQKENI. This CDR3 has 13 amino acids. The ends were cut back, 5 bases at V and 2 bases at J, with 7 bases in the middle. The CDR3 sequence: CASSAGPGNTIYF. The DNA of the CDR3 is TGTGCCAGCTCAGCGGGACCTGGAAACACCATATATTTT.

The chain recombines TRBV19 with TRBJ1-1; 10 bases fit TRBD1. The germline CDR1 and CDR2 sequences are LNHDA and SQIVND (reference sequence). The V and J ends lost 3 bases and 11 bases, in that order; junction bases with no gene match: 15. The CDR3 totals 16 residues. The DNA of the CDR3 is TGTGCCAGTAGTATTCTTCGGACAGGGGGGCCTGATGGGGCTTTCTTT. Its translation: CASSILRTGGPDGAFF.

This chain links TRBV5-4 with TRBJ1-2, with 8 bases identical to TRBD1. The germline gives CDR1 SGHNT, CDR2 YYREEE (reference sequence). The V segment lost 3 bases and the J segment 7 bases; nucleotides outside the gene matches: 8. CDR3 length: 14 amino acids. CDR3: CASSSRTGSGGYTF. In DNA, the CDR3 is TGTGCCAGCAGCTCCCGGACAGGGTCGGGTGGCTACACCTTC.

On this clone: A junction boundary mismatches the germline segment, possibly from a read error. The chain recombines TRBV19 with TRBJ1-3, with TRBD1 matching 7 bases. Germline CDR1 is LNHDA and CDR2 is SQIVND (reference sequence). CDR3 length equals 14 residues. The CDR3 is CASSNTGVGYTIYF. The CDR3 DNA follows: TGTGCCAGTAGTAACACAGGGGTTGGATACACCATATATTTT.

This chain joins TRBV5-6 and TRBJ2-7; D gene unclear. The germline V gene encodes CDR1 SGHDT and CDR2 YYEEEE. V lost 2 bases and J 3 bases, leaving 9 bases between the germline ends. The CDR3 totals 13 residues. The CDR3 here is CASSFYDRYEQYF. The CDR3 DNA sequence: TGTGCCAGCAGCTTTTATGACCGCTACGAGCAGTACTTC.

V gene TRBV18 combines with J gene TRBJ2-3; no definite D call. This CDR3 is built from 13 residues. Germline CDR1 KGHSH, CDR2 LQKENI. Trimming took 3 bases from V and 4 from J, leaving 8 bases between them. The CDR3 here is CASSPPRPDTQYF. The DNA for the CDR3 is TGTGCCAGCTCACCCCCTCGTCCAGATACGCAGTATTTT.

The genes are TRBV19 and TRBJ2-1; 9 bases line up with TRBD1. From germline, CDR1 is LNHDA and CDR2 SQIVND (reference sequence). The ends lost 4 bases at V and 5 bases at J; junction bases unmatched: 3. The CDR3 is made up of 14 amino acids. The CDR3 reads CASSKDRGNNEQFF. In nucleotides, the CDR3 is TGTGCCAGTAGTAAGGACAGGGGTAACAATGAGCAGTTCTTC.

This CDR3 is CASSLTTGGSNEKLFF. The DNA of the CDR3 is TGTGCCAGCAGTTTAACCACAGGGGGATCTAATGAAAAACTGTTTTTT. The chain couples TRBV28 to TRBJ1-4; 8 bases line up with TRBD1. CDR1 is MDHEN, CDR2 SYDVKM, per germline. The V and J ends lost 2 bases and 3 bases, in that order; junction bases with no gene match: 5. The length of the CDR3 is 16 residues.

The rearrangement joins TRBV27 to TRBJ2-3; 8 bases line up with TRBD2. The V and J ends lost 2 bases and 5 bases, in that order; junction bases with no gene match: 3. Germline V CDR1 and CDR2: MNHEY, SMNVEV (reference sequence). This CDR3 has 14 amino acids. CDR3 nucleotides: TGTGCCAGCAGTTTAAGGCTAGCGGGAGATACGCAGTATTTT. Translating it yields CASSLRLAGDTQYF.

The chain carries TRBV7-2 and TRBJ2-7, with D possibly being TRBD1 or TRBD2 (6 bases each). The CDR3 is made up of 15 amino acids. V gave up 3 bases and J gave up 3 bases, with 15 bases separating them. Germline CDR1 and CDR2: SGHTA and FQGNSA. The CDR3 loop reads CASSLGPGAVYEQYF. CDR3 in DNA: TGTGCCAGCAGCTTGGGTCCGGGGGCGGTCTACGAGCAGTACTTC.

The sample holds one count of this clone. CDR3 in amino acids: CATSKTAFLSSYEQYF. The DNA for the CDR3 is TGTGCCACCAGCAAAACCGCGTTTTTAAGCTCCTACGAGCAGTACTTC. The chain is built from TRBV15 and TRBJ2-7; D is uncertain. CDR1 is LNHNV and CDR2 is YYDKDF in the germline V gene (reference sequence). CDR3 length: 16 amino acids. V lost 4 bases and J lost 0, with 16 bases in between. Supplemented by reference TRBV15 and TRBJ2-7, the full variable domain reads DAMVIQNPRYQVTQFGKPVTLSCSQTLNHNVMYWYQQKSSQAPKLLFHYYDKDFNNEADTPDNFQSRRPNTSFCFLDIRSPGLGDTAMYLCATSKTAFLSSYEQYFGPGTRLTVT.